These 10 T cell receptor beta chains were all obtained from the same sample, sequenced in a study of cytomegalovirus exposure and HLA in healthy donors. Researchers ran the PCR with 60 Vbeta and 13 Jbeta primers. This table comes from immunoSEQ multiplex PCR, and its TCRdb copy is limited to in-frame clones, with some not included. Here the sample spans 95,000 to 150,000 clones, roughly three fifths being singletons. The sequenced material came from PBMCs. All receptors come from a man younger than 35 in good health and CMV-seronegative.

The table lists this clone with a few counts. The J gene is TRBJ1-1, the V gene TRBV19; TRBD1 matches 7 bases. The V gene's germline CDR1 is LNHDA and CDR2 SQIVND (reference sequence). V was pared by 6 bases and J by 0 bases, with 7 bases of the junction left unmatched. The CDR3 runs 15 residues. The CDR3 coding sequence is TGTGCCAGTAGGCGGGACAGCGCGATGAACACTGAAGCTTTCTTT. Its protein is CASRRDSAMNTEAFF.

The DNA for the CDR3 is TGTGCCAGCTTCGGCAGGGGCACAGATACGCAGTATTTT. Its protein is CASFGRGTDTQYF. The chain combines TRBV2 with TRBJ2-3, with a possible D match to TRBD1 (5 bases). This CDR3 comprises 13 residues. V gave up 8 bases and J gave up 1 base, with 10 bases separating them. From germline, CDR1 is SNHLY and CDR2 FYNNEI.

The rearrangement links TRBV30 to TRBJ2-7; possibly TRBD1 for D (6 bases). The CDR3 extends over 12 amino acids. Germline V gene lookup returns CDR1 GTSNPN and CDR2 SVGIG (reference sequence). The germline V and J ends were trimmed by 4 bases and 2 bases, with 9 bases remaining between them. CDR3 sequence reads: CAWKTGTYEQYF. The DNA of the CDR3 is TGTGCCTGGAAAACAGGGACCTACGAGCAGTACTTC.

The chain uses TRBV6-6 and TRBJ2-7; D remains ambiguous. Germline assignment: CDR1 MNHNY and CDR2 SVGAGI (reference sequence). Trimming left V 4 bases short and J 3 bases short, with 7 bases between. This CDR3 region has 12 residues. The CDR3 region is CASSSQLYEQYF. The CDR3 nucleotides are TGTGCCAGCAGTTCCCAACTCTACGAGCAGTACTTC.

The chain is built from TRBV7-8 and TRBJ2-7; TRBD1 is a possible D gene (6 bases). Germline V gene lookup returns CDR1 SGHVS and CDR2 FQNEAQ. V dropped 4 bases and J dropped 6 bases, with 16 bases sitting between them. The CDR3 contains 14 residues. CDR3 residues: CASSSVGGLSEQYF. The CDR3 nucleotides read TGTGCCAGCAGCTCAGTAGGGGGATTAAGCGAGCAGTACTTC.

CDR3 residues: CASSLGGRQETQYF. DNA of the CDR3: TGTGCCAGCAGCTTAGGAGGTCGGCAAGAGACCCAGTACTTC. The rearrangement uses TRBV7-9 and TRBJ2-5, with D unresolved. The germline V gene has CDR1 SEHNR and CDR2 FQNEAQ (reference sequence). V was shortened by 1 base and J by 2 bases, with 8 bases between the two germline ends. CDR3 size: 14 residues.

This chain joins TRBV6-1 and TRBJ2-3, with 9 positions matching TRBD2. After removal of 2 bases from V and 1 base from J, the junction contained 4 bases not matched to a gene. Germline CDR1 MNHNS, CDR2 SASEGT. The CDR3 totals 16 residues. CDR3 sequence (DNA): TGTGCCAGCAGTGAACTAGCGGGGAGACGCACAGATACGCAGTATTTT. It codes for CASSELAGRRTDTQYF.

V gene TRBV5-1 combines with J gene TRBJ1-2; 10 bases are a match to TRBD1. The CDR3 totals 14 residues. Germline loops: CDR1 SGHRS, CDR2 YFSETQ. J gave up 6 bases and V 0 bases, and 2 bases lay outside the gene matches. In nucleotides, the CDR3 is TGCGCCAGCAGCTTGGTGGGACAGGGGAATGGCTACACCTTC. Protein: CASSLVGQGNGYTF. Full variable domain (rest looked up from reference TRBV5-1 and TRBJ1-2): KAGVTQTPRYLIKTRGQQVTLSCSPISGHRSVSWYQQTPGQGLQFLFEYFSETQRNKGNFPGRFSGRQFSNSRSEMNVSTLELGDSALYLCASSLVGQGNGYTFGSGTRLTVV.

About this clone itself: The junction departs from germline at one end; a sequencing error may be responsible. The same CDR3 can be traced to other DNA sequences in this sample. The chain carries TRBV7-6 and TRBJ1-1; unclear D gene. Per the germline V gene, CDR1 is SGHVS and CDR2 is FNYEAQ. The CDR3 is made up of 14 amino acids. The CDR3 loop is CASSPGGMNTEAFF. As DNA, the CDR3 is TGTGCCAGCAGCCCGGGCGGGATGAATACTGAAGCTTTCTTT.

This rearrangement joins TRBV10-1 to TRBJ2-2; tentative D call: TRBD2 (6 bases). CDR1 is WNHNN, CDR2 SYGVQD, per germline (reference sequence). The CDR3 is made up of 17 amino acids. With 0 bases removed from V and 3 bases from J, the gap between germline ends came to 14 bases. CDR3 bases: TGCGCCAGCAGTGAGTCGGGACTTGGGCCCCACACCGGGGAGCTGTTTTTT. It specifies CASSESGLGPHTGELFF.